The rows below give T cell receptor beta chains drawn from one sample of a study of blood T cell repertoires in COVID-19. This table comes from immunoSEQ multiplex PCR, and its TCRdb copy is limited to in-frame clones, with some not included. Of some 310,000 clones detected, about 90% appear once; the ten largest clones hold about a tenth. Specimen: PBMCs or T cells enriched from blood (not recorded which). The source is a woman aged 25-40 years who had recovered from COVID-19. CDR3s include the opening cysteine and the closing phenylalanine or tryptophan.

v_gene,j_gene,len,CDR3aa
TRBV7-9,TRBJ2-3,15,CASSRALASTDTQYF
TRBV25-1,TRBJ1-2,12,CASSEYDRGYTF
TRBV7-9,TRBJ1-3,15,CASSLGQARGNTIYF
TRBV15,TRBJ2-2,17,CATSRMSGGPNTGELFF
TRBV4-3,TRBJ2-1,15,CASSRQPGLGYEQFF
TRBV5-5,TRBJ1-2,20,CASSHSPPKIHRVYNYGYTF
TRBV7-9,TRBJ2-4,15,CASSSYRGSVNIQYF
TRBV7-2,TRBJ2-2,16,CASSLRQGARAGELFF
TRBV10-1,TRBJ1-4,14,CASSESATNEKLFF
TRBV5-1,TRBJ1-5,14,CASSLGTGAQPQHF
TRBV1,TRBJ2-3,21,CTSSQVSGLAGSTTRTDTQYF
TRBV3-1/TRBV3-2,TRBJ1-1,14,CASSQTGGGTEAFF
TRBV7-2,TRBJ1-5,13,CASSPSTDQPQHF
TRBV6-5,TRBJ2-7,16,CASSYSGTGSSYEQYF
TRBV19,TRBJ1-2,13,CASMPAEADGYTF
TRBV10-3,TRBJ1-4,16,CAISEARDSTNEKLFF
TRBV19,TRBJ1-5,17,CASSIPRTGLPNQPQHF
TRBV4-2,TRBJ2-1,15,CASSQDSGRAREQFF
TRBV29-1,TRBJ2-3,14,CSVVQSLSTDTQYF
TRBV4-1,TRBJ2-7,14,CASSQPGQGSEQYF
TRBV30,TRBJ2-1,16,CAWSALAGKAYNEQFF
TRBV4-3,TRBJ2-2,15,CASSHDGAPTGELFF
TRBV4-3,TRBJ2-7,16,CASSHAATGSSYEQYF